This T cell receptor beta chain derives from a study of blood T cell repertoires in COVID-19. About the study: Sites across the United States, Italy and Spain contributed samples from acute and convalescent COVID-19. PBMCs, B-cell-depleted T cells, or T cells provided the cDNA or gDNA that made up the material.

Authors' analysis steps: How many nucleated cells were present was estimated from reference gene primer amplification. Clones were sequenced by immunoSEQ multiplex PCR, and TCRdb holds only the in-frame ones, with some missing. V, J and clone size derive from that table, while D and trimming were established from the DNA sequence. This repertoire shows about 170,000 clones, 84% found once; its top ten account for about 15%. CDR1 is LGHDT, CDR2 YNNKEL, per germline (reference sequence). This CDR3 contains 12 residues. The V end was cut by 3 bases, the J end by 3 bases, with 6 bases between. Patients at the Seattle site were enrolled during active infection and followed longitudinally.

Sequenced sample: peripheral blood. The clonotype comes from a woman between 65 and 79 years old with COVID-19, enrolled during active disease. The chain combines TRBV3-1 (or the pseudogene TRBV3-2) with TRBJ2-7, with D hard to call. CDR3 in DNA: TGTGCCAGCAGCCAGAGCCACTACGAGCAGTACTTC. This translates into CASSQSHYEQYF.